This TCR beta chain was identified during a study of cytomegalovirus exposure and HLA in healthy donors (dated by TCRdb to 2015 to 2018). Describing the broader study: According to an earlier analysis of 587 of the donors, 150 million to 200 million T cells yielded roughly 100 million unique TCR beta sequences and approximately 280 Gb of sequence data. Roughly 310 gigabases of sequencing data and 80 million or so unique TCR sequences were included in an early release covering around 650 HLA-typed donors. The genetic ancestry cluster associated with self-reported Caucasian donors included 81% of the roughly 400 genotyped donors. The aim of the study was to test whether cataloging public T cell receptors could identify signatures of past pathogen exposure. The study profiled the T cell repertoires of some 610 subjects by immunosequencing and related them to cytomegalovirus serostatus. A separate validation cohort of about 110 different subjects was used in addition to the roughly 720-subject first cohort. To predict cytomegalovirus infection status, the study combined high-throughput TCR immunosequencing, statistical association of individual TCRs with disease status, and machine learning. A later analysis re-analyzed previously published TCR beta repertoires from 666 donors and added high-resolution HLA genotyping to study TCR occurrence patterns. In the later analysis, no new phenotypic data were used to find candidate immune exposures; instead, reliance was placed on TCR beta sequences and their occurrence across donors. An earlier analysis of fewer than 700 of the donors applied high-throughput TCR beta sequencing to assess whether each TCR beta V gene segment acted as functional or pseudogenic. Donor age, sex, ethnicity and CMV serostatus were compiled together with the repertoire data. In a later genetic analysis, genome-wide SNP genotypes for 398 of the 666 donors were used, and that subset was treated as a discovery cohort. All discovery cohort repertoires had been generated using a single sequencing platform. HLA typing covered class I and class II loci at four-digit resolution. The number of donors typed differed by locus, with about 629-630 for A, B, C, DRB1 and DQB1, 522 for DQA1, 600 to 610 for DPA1, and some 450 for DPB1. Four to six DR-DQ haplotypes were handled as single units for association and clustering, since linkage in the cohort was strong. Among some 400 genotyped donors of the cohort, an average of around 250,000 unique TCR beta nucleotide sequences was sequenced per donor, of which 15% to 20% were non-productive.

About this clone: Its antigen specificity is not known. An end of the junction does not agree with germline; a read error may underlie this.

There are 15 amino acids in the CDR3, from cysteine to phenylalanine inclusive. Solely the CDR3 DNA is kept, with 45 bases framed from the first base. Via the germline V gene (reference sequence), CDR1 is SSHAT and CDR2 FNYEAQ. Broader findings and caveats from the paper: In a later analysis, most CMV-associated TCR beta chains were found to appear HLA-restricted, with HLA associations seemingly driven largely by CMV exposure. For the cohort, immune exposure information was limited to CMV serostatus. Specific HLA alleles were associated with around 18,000 TCR beta sequences at a false discovery rate of 0.05 in a later analysis. The study listed around 160 TCR beta chains as associated with cytomegalovirus. Most TCR sequences were seen in very few donors, while some public TCRs were found in many individuals. Some IMGT-functional V segments, including TRBV6-2 and TRBV6-3, could not be told apart with the 87-base-pair reads, so those segments were excluded. A later analysis reported that several top co-occurrence clusters appeared linked to parvovirus B19, influenza, CMV and Epstein-Barr virus. According to a later genetic analysis, donors in an Asian-associated ancestry cluster had fewer N-insertions in productive TCRs than the roughly 670-donor mean. Linkage disequilibrium might explain the correlated functional status among segregating V segments, but an unknown experimental factor could not be excluded. A further reported finding was that TCR beta sequences accurately predicted the HLA-A and HLA-B alleles for most subjects in the first cohort. V-gene and J-gene trimming of TCR beta chains was associated with a missense DCLRE1C variant in a later genetic analysis, and the association was replicated in an independent cohort. In vitro tests confirmed that a few of the cytomegalovirus-associated TCR beta chains recognize cytomegalovirus antigens. The presence/absence analyses assumed that sequencing depth was roughly uniform across donors, and that assumption may not be true. The authors suggested that the approach could potentially be extended to other disease states and immunological phenotypes. The sequencing pipeline was judged likely to have produced a cluster of highly shared sequence variants as a technical artifact. Strong co-occurrence of HLA alleles, especially DR and DQ, made assigning TCR associations to individual alleles difficult. Because counts were too low, roughly 18 rarely observed V segments, including chromosome 9 orphons, were left out of the earlier analysis of about 620 of the donors. According to a later analysis, TCR association rates differed among HLA loci, with DRB1 alleles showing the most associated TCRs and HLA-C alleles showing the fewest. HLA typing was unavailable for some donors at each locus, so association tests used only the typed subset. Only TCR beta chains were sequenced in this cohort, and the absence of alpha or paired-chain data limited detectable features. In an earlier analysis of 450 to 750 of the donors, most TCR beta V segments appeared in productive rearrangements about 87% or about 30% of the time, broadly matching IMGT annotations. Compared with equally common non-associated chains, HLA-associated TCR beta chains in a later analysis were more clonally expanded and had lower generation probabilities. The classifier was reported to diagnose cytomegalovirus status with high specificity and sensitivity in both the original and validation cohorts.

Library construction relied on the immunoSEQ multiplex PCR assay. The multiplex PCR relied on a mix of 60 forward primers for TCR Vbeta segments and 13 reverse primers for TCR Jbeta segments. The CDR3 region of rearranged TCR beta genes was amplified from genomic DNA with a multiplex PCR assay. The Illumina HiSeq System was used to sequence the amplified TCR beta libraries as 87-base-pair reads. Regarding the original processing steps: A later analysis tallied tens of millions of unique TCR beta chains across the approximately 670 repertoires, and about 10 million of those chains were shared by two or more donors. Raw reads were error-corrected and collapsed into unique sequences by a nearest-neighbor algorithm in which closely related sequences were merged to remove PCR and sequencing errors. To assign V, D and J gene segments, CDR3 sequences were aligned to IMGT reference sequences. For a sequence to be retained, a match of at least six nucleotides to both a V gene segment and a J gene segment was required. Rearrangements were called productive when the CDR3 lacked stop codons and stayed in frame with V and J; all others were non-productive. CDR3 was defined by IMGT convention, running from the second conserved V-encoded cysteine to the conserved J-encoded phenylalanine. The earlier analysis of a few hundred of the donors excluded any sequence lacking an unambiguous match to a single V gene segment. In an earlier analysis of approximately 500 of the donors, a V segment was called functional when productive rearrangements were above 56.7%, and segregating when the standard deviation between donors exceeded 5%. A statistical classification framework was developed to diagnose cytomegalovirus status using the catalog of TCR beta chain sequences. In a later analysis, TCR nucleotide sequences were compared against IMGT/GENE-DB human TR gene sequences so that V and J genes could be assigned. Using the TCRdist pipeline, a later analysis assigned CDR3 sequences along with most-parsimonious VDJ recombination scenarios. In a later analysis, every TCR beta chain was defined by the combination of its CDR3 amino acid sequence and its V-gene family, and reads without a unique V-gene family were dropped. In a later analysis, 500 to 700 highly shared, low-generation-probability nucleotide sequences were removed to address suspected cross-contamination and a sequencing artifact. For each public chain, a later analysis derived a clonal expansion index from normalized ranks of inferred template counts within each repertoire. A later analysis computed generation probabilities with a VDJ recombination model fitted to out-of-frame rearrangements, and checked the results against IGoR. A later analysis scored TCR-TCR, TCR-HLA and TCR-CMV co-occurrence with hypergeometric tests, applying a repertoire-size bias correction to TCR pairs. False discovery rates were estimated in a later analysis by permuting HLA or CMV assignments 20 times. In a later analysis, co-occurring TCRs were grouped using DBSCAN, with TCRdist sequence similarity added in when clustering inside HLA-allele-positive subsets. Repertoires with fewer than 30,000 or more than 120,000 public chains, plus five repertoires with anomalous nucleotide sharing, were excluded from co-occurrence clustering. The table comes from immuneACCESS by way of TCRdb, which keeps in-frame sequences with V and J called. Part of the clones is missing from these tables; in studies checked, under half for an unresolved V gene and the rest for unknown reasons. The V and J calls and clone size are taken from that table; D and trimming were inferred from the DNA. Recorded for this sample are some 79,000 clones; around 76% of them occurred a single time. Together, the top ten hold around 5.1% of the sample.

The cohort comprised approximately 700 healthy bone marrow donors. At the time of sampling, all cohort members were nominally healthy, though unrecorded immune exposures were likely present. The donor tested CMV seropositive, placing the donor among the roughly 270 seropositive members of the cohort. Each donor provided a peripheral blood sample, and peripheral blood mononuclear cells were used for TCR beta sequencing. Genomic DNA was extracted from the blood cell samples with the Qiagen DNeasy Blood Extraction Kit. This receptor was obtained from a male donor in good health and CMV-seropositive. The rearranged segments are TRBV7-7 and TRBJ2-1, and TRBD1 matches 7 of the central bases. The sample taken for sequencing was PBMCs. This receptor carries the CDR3 CASSPGQASYNEQFF. At the DNA level, the sequence is TGTGCTAGCAGCCCCGGACAGGCCTCCTACAATGAGCAGTTCTTC.